Below, 13 T cell receptor beta chains from the same sample are listed, as sequenced in a study of blood T cell repertoires in COVID-19. TCRdb's copy holds only in-frame clones and misses some; the assay was immunoSEQ multiplex PCR. The sample yields 360,000 or so clones, roughly 87% seen once. Sequenced input: peripheral blood. The receptors originated from a woman aged 60-75 years with COVID-19, enrolled during active disease.

The chain has TRBV11-2 and TRBJ1-6; D is possibly TRBD1 (5 bases). The CDR3 is 14 amino acids. Per the germline V gene, CDR1 is SGHAT and CDR2 is FQNNGV. V gave up 4 bases and J gave up 13 bases, with 17 bases separating them. This CDR3 is CASSSRQGLWPLHF. The CDR3, as DNA: TGTGCCAGCAGCTCCCGCCAGGGCCTATGGCCCCTCCACTTT.

V gene TRBV6-5 combines with J gene TRBJ2-7, with 9 bases fitting TRBD1. This CDR3 region has 12 residues. V trimming: 6 bases; J trimming: 9 bases; junction bases outside the gene matches: 6. CDR1 and CDR2 from the germline V gene are MNHEY and SVGAGI. The CDR3 DNA sequence: TGTGCCAGCAGCACAGGGGGCTTCGGGCAGTACTTC. It specifies CASSTGGFGQYF.

The chain couples TRBV19 to TRBJ1-5; D gene ambiguous. Germline V CDR1 and CDR2: LNHDA, SQIVND (reference sequence). V lost 10 bases to trimming and J lost 4 bases, with 14 bases between them. The CDR3 spans 13 residues. DNA of the CDR3: TGTGCCACCCAGACGGGGAATAATCAGCCCCAGCATTTT. Protein sequence: CATQTGNNQPQHF.

The chain has TRBV29-1 and TRBJ2-5, with D possibly matching TRBD1 (5 bases). The V gene's germline CDR1 is SQVTM and CDR2 ANQGSEA. CDR3 length: 14 amino acids. The V end was cut by 7 bases, the J end by 0 bases, with 15 bases between. CDR3 in amino acids: CSERKQVYQETQYF. DNA for the CDR3: TGCAGCGAAAGAAAACAGGTTTACCAAGAGACCCAGTACTTC.

The chain couples TRBV29-1 to TRBJ2-1; TRBD1 is a possible D gene (5 bases). The germline V and J ends were trimmed by 4 bases and 13 bases, with 11 bases remaining between them. CDR1 SQVTM and CDR2 ANQGSEA come from the germline V gene. There are 10 residues in the CDR3. The CDR3 sequence: CSVGAGLQFF. For the CDR3, the DNA is TGCAGCGTTGGGGCAGGGCTCCAGTTCTTC.

V gene TRBV5-1 combines with J gene TRBJ2-2; D unclear. The CDR3 loop spans 15 amino acids. CDR1 and CDR2 (germline): SGHRS, YFSETQ. V lost 4 bases to trimming and J lost 5 bases, with 15 bases between them. This chain's CDR3 is CASSLTQVPTGELFF. The CDR3 DNA follows: TGCGCCAGCAGCCTGACCCAGGTACCTACCGGGGAGCTGTTTTTT.

J is TRBJ2-7 and V is TRBV15; D is unresolved. This CDR3 comprises 12 residues. V gave up 0 bases and J gave up 10 bases, with 10 bases separating them. Germline CDR1 is LNHNV and CDR2 is YYDKDF (reference sequence). Here the CDR3 reads CATSRDQVNQYF. DNA for the CDR3: TGTGCCACCAGCAGAGATCAGGTTAACCAGTACTTC. The full variable domain, rest sourced from reference TRBV15 and TRBJ2-7, is DAMVIQNPRYQVTQFGKPVTLSCSQTLNHNVMYWYQQKSSQAPKLLFHYYDKDFNNEADTPDNFQSRRPNTSFCFLDIRSPGLGDTAMYLCATSRDQVNQYFGPGTRLTVT.

This clone was counted between two and nine times. The CDR3 coding sequence is TGTGCCAGCAGCTTCGACCGAAGGAGAACTGAAGCTTTCTTT. Amino acids: CASSFDRRRTEAFF. The chain combines TRBV7-2 with TRBJ1-1; D gene ambiguous. From germline, CDR1 is SGHTA and CDR2 FQGNSA. The CDR3 sequence is 14 residues long. V dropped 3 bases and J dropped 5 bases, with 13 bases sitting between them.

The rearrangement joins TRBV4-2 to TRBJ1-1; D remains ambiguous. V was clipped by 2 bases and J by 3 bases, with 13 bases between them. The CDR3 extends over 15 amino acids. Germline CDR1 is LGHNA and CDR2 is YNFKEQ. The CDR3 DNA reads TGTGCCAGCAGCCAAACCCCAGCGATTTACACTGAAGCTTTCTTT. Translation: CASSQTPAIYTEAFF.

This clone was seen a single time. The chain uses TRBV6-5 and TRBJ1-5; D call uncertain. The germline gives CDR1 MNHEY, CDR2 SVGAGI. V lost 5 bases and J lost 0, with 8 bases in between. This CDR3 is built from 14 residues. The chain's CDR3 is CASSTVNSNQPQHF. In DNA form, the CDR3 reads TGTGCCAGCAGTACGGTAAATAGCAATCAGCCCCAGCATTTT.

The gene calls are TRBV6-6 and TRBJ2-5; a weak D match, TRBD2 (5 bases). This CDR3 contains 11 residues. The germline V gene encodes CDR1 MNHNY and CDR2 SVGAGI (reference sequence). V lost 6 bases and J lost 5, with 7 bases in between. CDR3 in amino acids: CASSPGETQYF. CDR3 nucleotide sequence: TGTGCCAGCAGCCCGGGGGAGACCCAGTACTTC.

This clone was recorded only once. The chain joins TRBV28 to TRBJ1-6; TRBD1 is a possible D gene (6 bases). The germline V and J ends were trimmed by 7 bases and 7 bases, with 17 bases remaining between them. Per the germline V gene, CDR1 is MDHEN and CDR2 is SYDVKM. The CDR3 is 15 amino acids. CDR3 in amino acids: CASTSPQGKNSPLHF. The CDR3 bases are TGTGCCAGCACCTCCCCTCAGGGGAAAAATTCACCCCTCCACTTT.

This sequence joins TRBV2 and TRBJ1-5, with D unclear. V dropped 4 bases and J dropped 6 bases, with 13 bases sitting between them. The germline gives CDR1 SNHLY, CDR2 FYNNEI. The CDR3 consists of 14 residues. This chain's CDR3 is CASSAVGLGQPQHF. The CDR3 coding sequence is TGTGCCAGCAGTGCGGTTGGGCTGGGTCAGCCCCAGCATTTT.